The rows below give T cell receptor beta chains drawn from one sample of a study of blood T cell repertoires in COVID-19. The repertoire was sequenced with immunoSEQ multiplex PCR; TCRdb's copy has only in-frame clones and lacks some. The data show more than 60,000 clones, approximately 79% seen once. The sample comprised peripheral blood. The receptors stem from a human donor with acute or convalescent COVID-19. The donor label of this sample is uncertain. Both conserved end residues are part of each CDR3. Fields, in order: J gene, V gene, CDR3 protein.

>TRBJ1-6|TRBV28
CASSSSLGASGSYNSPLHF
>TRBJ2-5|TRBV19
CASSIFATSGQETQYF
>TRBJ2-1|TRBV7-2
CASSFGGTVLEEQFF
>TRBJ1-5|TRBV5-1
CASSETGHNQPQHF
>TRBJ2-5|TRBV5-4
CASSGGKGVKETQYF
>TRBJ1-6|TRBV4-1
CASSSGTDNSPLHF
>TRBJ2-5|TRBV27
CASSWQGPQETQYF
>TRBJ2-7|TRBV7-2
CASSPRGLAGDLALYEQYF
>TRBJ2-2|TRBV3-1/TRBV3-2
CASRSFQNTGELFF
>TRBJ1-2|TRBV25-1
CASSDRQGNNYGYTF
>TRBJ2-7|TRBV11-2
CASSRAGGQGPGQYF
>TRBJ2-4|TRBV20-1
CSARDLTVQYF
>TRBJ1-2|TRBV5-1
CASSLLASNYGYTF
>TRBJ1-1|TRBV7-9
CASNPGQGFHTEAFF
>TRBJ2-1|TRBV19
CASSMIAGTGDNEQFF
>TRBJ2-2|TRBV9
CASSLRSGELFF
>TRBJ1-2|TRBV12-3/TRBV12-4
CASSIHEQGVPTF
>TRBJ2-1|TRBV9
CASSVNRDNEQFF
>TRBJ2-7|TRBV6-2/TRBV6-3
CASSYRGQGTYEQYF
>TRBJ1-4|TRBV15
CATSRQRATTNEKLFF